Below are 22 T cell receptor beta chains sequenced from a single sample in a study of cytomegalovirus exposure and HLA in healthy donors. A multiplex PCR was run with 60 Vbeta primers and 13 Jbeta primers. Sequencing was performed with immunoSEQ multiplex PCR; in TCRdb, only in-frame clones are kept and a portion is missing. Among some 100,000 clones listed, approximately 74% were seen once. The material sequenced was PBMCs. All receptors come from a woman in her sixties or seventies in good health and CMV-seropositive.

The V call is TRBV10-3, the J call TRBJ1-5; 9 nucleotides align to TRBD1. Trimming cost V 4 bases and J 7 bases; bases outside gene matches: 5. This CDR3 is built from 14 residues. Germline V gene lookup returns CDR1 ENHRY and CDR2 SYGVKD. The CDR3 is CAISAGQGLQPQHF. The CDR3 nucleotides read TGTGCCATCAGTGCGGGACAGGGCCTACAGCCCCAGCATTTT.

V gene TRBV28 combines with J gene TRBJ2-3; 9 positions agree with TRBD2. J lost 0 bases, V lost 7 bases, and 5 bases had no gene match. This CDR3 has 15 amino acids. Germline V gene data show CDR1 as MDHEN and CDR2 as SYDVKM. The CDR3 protein is CASKSGGRSTDTQYF. DNA of the CDR3: TGTGCCAGCAAAAGCGGGGGGCGAAGCACAGATACGCAGTATTTT.

The V and J genes are TRBV28 and TRBJ2-7, with TRBD2 identical over 13 bases. This CDR3 spans 16 amino acids. Trimming cost V 4 bases and J 1 base; bases outside gene matches: 4. The germline CDR1 and CDR2 sequences are MDHEN and SYDVKM. DNA of the CDR3: TGTGCCAGCAGTTCGGGACTAGCGGGGAGTTCCTACGAGCAGTACTTC. Amino acid sequence: CASSSGLAGSSYEQYF.

The J gene is TRBJ2-3, the V gene TRBV29-1, with 10 bases aligning to TRBD2. The CDR3 sequence is 15 residues long. The germline gives CDR1 SQVTM, CDR2 ANQGSEA. Trimming removed 3 bases from V and 3 bases from J; junction bases left unmatched: 6. The CDR3 region has the DNA TGCAGCGTTGATACTAGCGGGGTGGGGACAGATACGCAGTATTTT. Translated: CSVDTSGVGTDTQYF.

This clone has more than one count but fewer than ten. This chain links TRBV7-9 with TRBJ2-6; TRBD1 matches at 10 bases. Germline CDR1 and CDR2: SEHNR and FQNEAQ (reference sequence). The J segment lost 0 bases and the V segment lost 3 bases, leaving 8 bases of the junction unmatched. The CDR3 covers 19 residues. The CDR3 DNA reads TGTGCCAGCAGCTTGGGTCGGGACAGGGGTAGCTCTGGGGCCAACGTCCTGACTTTC. Amino acids: CASSLGRDRGSSGANVLTF.

The J gene is TRBJ2-3, the V gene TRBV7-9; D uncertain. Looked up from germline, CDR1 is SEHNR and CDR2 is FQNEAQ (reference sequence). Trimming took 1 base from V and 3 from J, leaving 8 bases between them. The CDR3 contains 14 residues. The DNA of the CDR3 is TGTGCCAGCAGCTTAGGGCGGAGTACAGATACGCAGTATTTT. Translating it yields CASSLGRSTDTQYF.

The chain couples TRBV6-4 to TRBJ2-2, with D hard to call. With 0 bases removed from V and 6 bases from J, the gap between germline ends came to 14 bases. Germline CDR1 and CDR2: MRHNA and SNTAGT. This CDR3 is 16 amino acids long. CDR3 in amino acids: CASSDSVTTRSGELFF. The CDR3 region has the DNA TGTGCCAGCAGTGACTCGGTTACTACTCGCTCCGGGGAGCTGTTTTTT.

The CDR3 region has the DNA TGTGCCATCGTAACTAGACAGGGAAACACTGAAGCTTTCTTT. Translated: CAIVTRQGNTEAFF. The chain is built from TRBV28 and TRBJ1-1; 7 bases fit TRBD1. Unmatched junction bases numbered 10, after V lost 10 bases and J lost 2 bases. Looked up from germline, CDR1 is MDHEN and CDR2 is SYDVKM. The CDR3 loop spans 14 amino acids.

The J gene is TRBJ1-2, the V gene TRBV5-4; TRBD1 is a possible D gene (6 bases). V lost 9 bases and J lost 0, with 9 bases in between. Germline CDR1 SGHNT, CDR2 YYREEE (reference sequence). CDR3 length: 12 residues. The CDR3 region has the DNA TGTGCCACACAGGGCTCTAACTATGGCTACACCTTC. This encodes CATQGSNYGYTF.

The gene calls are TRBV7-2 and TRBJ2-7; D remains unclear. Germline CDR1 is SGHTA and CDR2 is FQGNSA. CDR3 length equals 12 residues. V gave up 0 bases and J gave up 3 bases, with 3 bases separating them. The CDR3: CASSLAYYEQYF. In DNA form, the CDR3 reads TGTGCCAGCAGCTTAGCCTACTACGAGCAGTACTTC.

The sample holds a few counts of this clone. The gene calls are TRBV11-3 and TRBJ2-6, with 9 bases aligning to TRBD1. Trimming took 5 bases from V and 0 from J; bases not matched to a gene: 8. The V gene's germline CDR1 is SGHNT and CDR2 YENEEA. This CDR3 is built from 18 residues. The CDR3 coding sequence is TGTGCCAGCAGCCAGGGACAGGGAGCTCTCTCTGGGGCCAACGTCCTGACTTTC. It specifies CASSQGQGALSGANVLTF.

The V call is TRBV28, the J call TRBJ1-5, with D uncertain. This CDR3 is 12 amino acids long. CDR1 and CDR2 from the germline V gene are MDHEN and SYDVKM. Trimming cost V 4 bases and J 7 bases, with 8 bases left between them. The DNA for the CDR3 is TGTGCCAGCAGTTCCGCGGCCCAGCCCCAGCATTTT. It yields the protein CASSSAAQPQHF.

The chain combines TRBV9 with TRBJ1-6; D ambiguous. Trimming took off 0 bases at V and 5 bases at J, with 6 bases between the two ends. This CDR3 is 14 amino acids long. Germline V gene lookup returns CDR1 SGDLS and CDR2 YYNGEE. This chain's CDR3 is CASSVGLNNSPLHF. Written as DNA, the CDR3 is TGTGCCAGCAGCGTAGGACTGAATAATTCACCCCTCCACTTT.

The rearrangement joins TRBV5-1 to TRBJ1-3, with 7 bases lining up with TRBD1. V was clipped by 4 bases and J by 1 base; unmatched bases: 11. CDR1 is SGHRS and CDR2 is YFSETQ in the germline V gene. The CDR3 loop spans 17 amino acids. CDR3 DNA: TGCGCCAGCAGCAATCACCTCCAGGGGGTATCTGGAAACACCATATATTTT. It codes for CASSNHLQGVSGNTIYF.

The sample holds a few counts of this clone. The V and J genes are TRBV2 and TRBJ1-3, with a tentative D call TRBD1 (5 bases). The CDR3 extends over 14 amino acids. With 5 bases removed from V and 0 bases from J, the gap between germline ends came to 8 bases. The germline V gene encodes CDR1 SNHLY and CDR2 FYNNEI. The CDR3 is CASSRDFSGNTIYF. The CDR3 DNA sequence: TGTGCCAGCAGTAGGGACTTCTCTGGAAACACCATATATTTT.

This clone showed up just once. The rearrangement uses TRBV6-1 and TRBJ2-5; tentative D call: TRBD1 (5 bases). The CDR3 sequence is 15 residues long. Germline lookup yields CDR1 MNHNS and CDR2 SASEGT. V gave up 1 base and J gave up 9 bases, with 18 bases separating them. The CDR3 spells CASSEDPAGYKAQYF. DNA of the CDR3: TGTGCCAGCAGTGAAGATCCAGCAGGGTATAAGGCCCAGTACTTC.

The chain combines TRBV27 with TRBJ2-2, with D unclear. The CDR3 is made up of 13 amino acids. The V and J ends lost 5 bases and 5 bases respectively, with 9 bases between them. In germline, CDR1 is MNHEY, CDR2 SMNVEV (reference sequence). CDR3 residues: CASSGLATGELFF. CDR3 sequence (DNA): TGTGCCAGCAGTGGTTTGGCAACCGGGGAGCTGTTTTTT.

This clone was counted only a few times. The chain has TRBV6-5 and TRBJ1-5; D unclear. V gave up 6 bases and J gave up 3 bases, with 12 bases separating them. The CDR3 contains 14 residues. The germline V gene has CDR1 MNHEY and CDR2 SVGAGI. The DNA for the CDR3 is TGTGCCAGCAGCCCCGACAACACCAATCAGCCCCAGCATTTT. Amino acids: CASSPDNTNQPQHF.

This chain's CDR3 is CASSLTPSGETQYF. The CDR3 bases are TGTGCCAGCAGCCTCACTCCATCGGGAGAGACCCAGTACTTC. The chain employs TRBV5-6 and TRBJ2-5; D gene unclear. V was cut by 4 bases and J by 4 bases, with 14 bases left in between. The CDR3 consists of 14 residues. Germline values: CDR1 SGHDT, CDR2 YYEEEE.

V gene TRBV6-6 combines with J gene TRBJ1-1; D remains unclear. V lost 6 bases and J lost 2, with 13 bases in between. The CDR3 spans 14 residues. CDR1 MNHNY and CDR2 SVGAGI come from the germline V gene (reference sequence). In DNA, the CDR3 is TGTGCCAGCAGATCCCCCCAGGCAAACACTGAAGCTTTCTTT. Translation: CASRSPQANTEAFF.

This sequence joins TRBV7-9 and TRBJ2-3, with D tentatively TRBD2 (5 bases). V was cut by 7 bases and J by 4 bases, with 15 bases left in between. This CDR3 spans 14 amino acids. Per the germline V gene, CDR1 is SEHNR and CDR2 is FQNEAQ (reference sequence). This chain's CDR3 is CASTYERVADTQYF. CDR3 DNA sequence: TGTGCCAGCACCTACGAGAGGGTCGCAGATACGCAGTATTTT.

A single count supports this clone. The V and J genes are TRBV5-1 and TRBJ2-4; TRBD2 might be the D (5 bases). The CDR3 loop spans 13 amino acids. Germline lookup yields CDR1 SGHRS and CDR2 YFSETQ. Trimming left V 3 bases short and J 8 bases short, with 12 bases between. CDR3 nucleotides: TGCGCCAGCAGCTCTATGGACGGGGACATTCAGTACTTC. Translated: CASSSMDGDIQYF.